Detailed here is one T cell receptor (beta chain). The target antigen is unknown. V lost 3 bases and J 3 bases, leaving 4 bases between the germline ends. Germline V gene data show CDR1 as SGDLS and CDR2 as YYNGEE. This CDR3 is built from 13 residues. This sample is part of a study of graft-versus-host responses after intestinal transplantation. Repertoires were generated with immunoSEQ multiplex PCR, while TCRdb's copy carries only in-frame clones and drops some. The repertoire holds roughly 77,000 clones, about 90% seen once, with around 2.3% in the top ten. The sequence came from a human donor who received an intestinal transplant. This chain joins TRBV9 and TRBJ2-6; no clear D gene. The specimen was unstimulated CD8+ T cells sorted from spleen or lymph node cells, collected before intestinal transplant. The DNA for the CDR3 is TGTGCCAGCAGCGGCAGTGGGGCCAACGTCCTGACTTTC. This translates into CASSGSGANVLTF. Drawing the rest from reference TRBV9 and TRBJ2-6, the complete variable domain is DSGVTQTPKHLITATGQRVTLRCSPRSGDLSVYWYQQSLDQGLQFLIQYYNGEERAKGNILERFSAQQFPDLHSELNLSSLELGDSALYFCASSGSGANVLTFGAGSRLTVL.